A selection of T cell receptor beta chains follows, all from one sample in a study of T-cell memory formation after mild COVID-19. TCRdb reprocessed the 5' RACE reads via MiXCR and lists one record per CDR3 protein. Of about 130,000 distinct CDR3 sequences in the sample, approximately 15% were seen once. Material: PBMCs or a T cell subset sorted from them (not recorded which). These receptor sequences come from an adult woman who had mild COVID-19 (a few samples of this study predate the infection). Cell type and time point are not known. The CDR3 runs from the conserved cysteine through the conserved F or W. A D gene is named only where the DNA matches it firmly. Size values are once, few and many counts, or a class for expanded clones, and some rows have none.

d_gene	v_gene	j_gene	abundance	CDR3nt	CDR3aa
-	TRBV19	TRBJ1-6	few	TGTGCCAGTAGTATAGGGGCGGGGGCCGCCCTCCACTTT	CASSIGAGAALHF
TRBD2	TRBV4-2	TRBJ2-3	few	TGTGCCAGCAGCCGGTCGGGACTAGCGGGGGGGCTAGATACGCAGTATTTT	CASSRSGLAGGLDTQYF
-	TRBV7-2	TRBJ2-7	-	TGTGCCAGCAGCCCATGGGCGTCTTCCTACGAGCAGTACTTC	CASSPWASSYEQYF
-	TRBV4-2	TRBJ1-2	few	TGTGCCAGCAGCCAAGAGGGTCATTCTGGCTATGGCTACACCTTC	CASSQEGHSGYGYTF
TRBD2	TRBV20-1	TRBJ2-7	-	TGCAGTGCTAGAGATCCGGGACTAGCGGGAAGATCCCACGAGCAGTACTTC	CSARDPGLAGRSHEQYF
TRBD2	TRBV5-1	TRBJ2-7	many	TGCGCCAGCAGCCCTAGCGGGAGAATAGGATATGGGGAGTACTTC	CASSPSGRIGYGEYF
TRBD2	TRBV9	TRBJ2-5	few	TGTGCCAGCAGCGTAGCCAGCGGGAGGCAGGAGACCCAGTACTTC	CASSVASGRQETQYF
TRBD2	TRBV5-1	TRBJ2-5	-	TGCGCCAGCAGCTTGGGTCCAGCGGGGGACCAAGAGACCCAGTACTTC	CASSLGPAGDQETQYF
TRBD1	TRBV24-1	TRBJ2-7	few	TGTGCCACCAGCAATGCCGGGACAGGGGACGAGCAGTACTTC	CATSNAGTGDEQYF
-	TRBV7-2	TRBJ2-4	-	TGTGCCAGCAGCTTAGATTTCGCCAAAAACATTCAGTACTTC	CASSLDFAKNIQYF
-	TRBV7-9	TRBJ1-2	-	TGTGCCAGCAGTGGGACGGCGGCGGCTTTCTATGGCTACACCTTC	CASSGTAAAFYGYTF
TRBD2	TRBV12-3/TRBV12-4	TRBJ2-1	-	TGTGCCAGCAGTGTCCAGACTAGCGCATCCTCCTACAATGAGCAGTTCTTC	CASSVQTSASSYNEQFF
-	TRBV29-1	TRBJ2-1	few	TGCAGCGTTGACCTTTGGGACCCAGCCTACAATGAGCAGTTCTTC	CSVDLWDPAYNEQFF
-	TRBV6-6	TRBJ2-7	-	TGTGCCAGCAGGGAGGGGGCGTTCTACGAGCAGTACTTC	CASREGAFYEQYF
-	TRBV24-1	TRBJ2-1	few	TGTGCCACCCGGGGGGCTTACAATGAGCAGTTCTTC	CATRGAYNEQFF
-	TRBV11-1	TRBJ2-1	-	TGTGCCAGCAGCCCCAGGGGAGAAGTTGTAAGCAATGAGCAGTTCTTC	CASSPRGEVVSNEQFF
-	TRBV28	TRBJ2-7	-	TGTGCCAGCAGTACGACAGACAGTTTAGACTACGAGCAGTACTTC	CASSTTDSLDYEQYF
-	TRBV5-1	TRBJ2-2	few	TGCGCCAGCAGCTTGGGGCCTAGAACGAACACCGGGGAGCTGTTTTTT	CASSLGPRTNTGELFF
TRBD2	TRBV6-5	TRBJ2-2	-	TGTGCCAGCAGGCTAGCGGGAGTACGGGAGCTGTTTTTT	CASRLAGVRELFF
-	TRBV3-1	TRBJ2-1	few	TGTGCCAGCAGCCAAGACCCCGGGGGCTCCTACAATGAGCAGTTCTTC	CASSQDPGGSYNEQFF
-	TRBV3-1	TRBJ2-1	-	TGTGCCAGCAGCCCACACAATCTCTACAATGAGCAGTTCTTC	CASSPHNLYNEQFF
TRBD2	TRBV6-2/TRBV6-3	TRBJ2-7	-	TGTGCCAGCAGGGCGGGACTAGCGGGAGCCCACGAGCAGTACTTC	CASRAGLAGAHEQYF
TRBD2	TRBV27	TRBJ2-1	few	TGTGCCAGCAGTCAGCGTTTTGCGGGAGGAGAGAATGAGCAGTTCTTC	CASSQRFAGGENEQFF
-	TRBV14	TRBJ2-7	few	TGTGCCAGCAGCCAAGGTCGCAATAAGCAGTACTTC	CASSQGRNKQYF
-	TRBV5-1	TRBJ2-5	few	TGCGCCAGCAGCTGGGGGCCCCAAGAGACCCAGTACTTC	CASSWGPQETQYF
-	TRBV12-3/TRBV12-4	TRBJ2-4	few	TGTGCCAGCAGTTTACAGGGGAGGAACATTCAGTACTTC	CASSLQGRNIQYF
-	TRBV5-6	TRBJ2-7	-	TGTGCCAGCAGCTTGGGGAGGGTGTGGGAGCAGTACTTC	CASSLGRVWEQYF
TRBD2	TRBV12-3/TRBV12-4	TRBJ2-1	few	TGTGCCAGCAGCCGGACTAGCGGGAGTCATGAGCAGTTCTTC	CASSRTSGSHEQFF
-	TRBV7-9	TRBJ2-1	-	TGTGCCAGCAGCTTAGCGCGGGACCCGAGGGGGTCCTACAATGAGCAGTTCTTC	CASSLARDPRGSYNEQFF
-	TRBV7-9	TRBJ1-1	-	TGTGCCAGCAGCTTACATACAGAATTCCCTGAAGCTTTCTTT	CASSLHTEFPEAFF
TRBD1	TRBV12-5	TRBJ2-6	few	TGTGCTAGTGGTTTGGTCCCGGGACAGGGCTTACGTGGGGCCAACGTCCTGACTTTC	CASGLVPGQGLRGANVLTF
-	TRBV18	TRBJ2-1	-	TGTGCCAGCTCACGAAAGGTTAGCGGACATTATTCCTACAATGAGCAGTTCTTC	CASSRKVSGHYSYNEQFF
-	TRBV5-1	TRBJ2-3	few	TGCGCCAGCAGCTTGGCTTCGGGGTTTGACACAGATACGCAGTATTTT	CASSLASGFDTDTQYF
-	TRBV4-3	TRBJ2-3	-	TGCGCCAGCAGCCGGGCAGTCTCCCCCACAGATACGCAGTATTTT	CASSRAVSPTDTQYF
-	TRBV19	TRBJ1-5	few	TGTGCCAGTAGTAATCCCCCGATAGGGGAGAATCAGCCCCAGCATTTT	CASSNPPIGENQPQHF
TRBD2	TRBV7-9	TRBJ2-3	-	TGTGCCAGCAGTCCTAGCGGGGGAGCAAATACGCAGTATTTT	CASSPSGGANTQYF
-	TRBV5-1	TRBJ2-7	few	TGCGCCAGCGCCACCGGAGGGGGCCTTCGGTACGAGCAGTACTTC	CASATGGGLRYEQYF
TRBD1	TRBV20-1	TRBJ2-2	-	TGCAGTGCTAGAGATCCTTACAGGGGGGTAACCGGGGAGCTGTTTTTT	CSARDPYRGVTGELFF
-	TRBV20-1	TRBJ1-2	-	TGCAGTGCCGCCTGGGACGGCTATGGCTACACCTTC	CSAAWDGYGYTF
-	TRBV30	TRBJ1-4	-	TGTGCCTGGAGTCGGGTGTTGGGTGAAAAACTGTTTTTT	CAWSRVLGEKLFF
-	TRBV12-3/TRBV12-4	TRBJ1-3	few	TGTGCCAGCAGTTACGGGACAACTGGAAACACCATATATTTT	CASSYGTTGNTIYF
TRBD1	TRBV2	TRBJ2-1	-	TGTGCCAGCAGTTCCCTTGGGGACAGGGCTAATGAGCAGTTCTTC	CASSSLGDRANEQFF
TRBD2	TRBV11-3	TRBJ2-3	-	TGTGCCAGCAGCCCTACGGGACTAGCGGGTACGTGGAGAGATACGCAGTATTTT	CASSPTGLAGTWRDTQYF
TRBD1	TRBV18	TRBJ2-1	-	TGTGCCAGCTCAGCTTTACCGGGACAGGGCTCCTACAATGAGCAGTTCTTC	CASSALPGQGSYNEQFF
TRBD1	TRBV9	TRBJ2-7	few	TGTGCCAGCAGCGTAGGGGACAGACTCTACGAGCAGTACTTC	CASSVGDRLYEQYF
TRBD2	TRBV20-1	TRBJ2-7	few	TGCAGTGCTCCCGGGACTAGCGACTACGAGCAGTACTTC	CSAPGTSDYEQYF
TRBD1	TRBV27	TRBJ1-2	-	TGTGCCAGCAGTTTATCAGGGGGCTTTGGCTACACCTTC	CASSLSGGFGYTF
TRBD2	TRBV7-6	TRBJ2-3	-	TGTGCCAGCAGCTTATCCGGCCTCGGAGTAGCGGGAGTGCTAAATACGCAGTATTTT	CASSLSGLGVAGVLNTQYF
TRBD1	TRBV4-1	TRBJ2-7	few	TGCGCCAGCAGCTATGGGACAGGGCCGGCCTACGAGCAGTACTTC	CASSYGTGPAYEQYF
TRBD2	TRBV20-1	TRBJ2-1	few	TGCAGTGCTCGGGAGGCTAGTACTGAGCAGTTCTTC	CSAREASTEQFF
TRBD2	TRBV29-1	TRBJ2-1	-	TGCAGCGTTGAAGGGCTAGCGGGAATCAACAATGAGCAGTTCTTC	CSVEGLAGINNEQFF
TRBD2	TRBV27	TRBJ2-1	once	TGTGCCAGCAGTTTAATAGCGGGGGTATACAATGAGCAGTTCTTC	CASSLIAGVYNEQFF
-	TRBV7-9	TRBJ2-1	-	TGTGCCAGCAGCCCACCGGGACATTACAATGAGCAGTTCTTC	CASSPPGHYNEQFF
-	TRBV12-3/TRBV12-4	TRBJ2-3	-	TGTGCCAGCAGTCCGGGACGTCACTATACGCAGTATTTT	CASSPGRHYTQYF